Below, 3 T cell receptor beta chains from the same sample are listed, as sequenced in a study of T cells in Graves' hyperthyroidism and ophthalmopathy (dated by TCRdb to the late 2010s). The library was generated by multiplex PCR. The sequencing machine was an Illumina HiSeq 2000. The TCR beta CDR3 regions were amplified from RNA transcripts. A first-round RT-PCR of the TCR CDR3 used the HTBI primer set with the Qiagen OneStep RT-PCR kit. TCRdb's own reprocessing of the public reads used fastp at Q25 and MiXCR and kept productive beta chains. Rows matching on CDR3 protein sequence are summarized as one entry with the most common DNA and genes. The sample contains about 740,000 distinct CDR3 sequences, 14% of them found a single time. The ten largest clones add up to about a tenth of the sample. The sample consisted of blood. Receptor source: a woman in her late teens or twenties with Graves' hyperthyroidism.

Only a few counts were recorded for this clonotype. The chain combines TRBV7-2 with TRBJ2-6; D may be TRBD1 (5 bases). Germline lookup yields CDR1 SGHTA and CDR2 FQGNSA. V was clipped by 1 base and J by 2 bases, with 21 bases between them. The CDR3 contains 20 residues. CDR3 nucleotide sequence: TGTGCCAGCAGCTTAGGGTTGGGGCAGGCAACCTCTACTGGGGCCAACGTCCTGACTTTC. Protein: CASSLGLGQATSTGANVLTF.

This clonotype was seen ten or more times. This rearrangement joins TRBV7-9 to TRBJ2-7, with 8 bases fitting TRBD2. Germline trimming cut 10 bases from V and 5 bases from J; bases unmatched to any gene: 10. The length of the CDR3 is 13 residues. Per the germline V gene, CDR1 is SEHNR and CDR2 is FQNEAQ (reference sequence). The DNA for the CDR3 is TGTGCCACCGGGGGGGGGTTCCTCGACGAGCAGTACTTC. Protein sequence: CATGGGFLDEQYF.

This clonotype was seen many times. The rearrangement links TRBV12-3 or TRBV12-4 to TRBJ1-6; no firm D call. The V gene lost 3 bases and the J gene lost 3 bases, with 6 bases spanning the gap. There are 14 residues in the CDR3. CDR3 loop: CASSFRGYNSPLHF. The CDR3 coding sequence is TGTGCCAGCAGTTTTCGAGGCTATAATTCACCCCTCCACTTT.